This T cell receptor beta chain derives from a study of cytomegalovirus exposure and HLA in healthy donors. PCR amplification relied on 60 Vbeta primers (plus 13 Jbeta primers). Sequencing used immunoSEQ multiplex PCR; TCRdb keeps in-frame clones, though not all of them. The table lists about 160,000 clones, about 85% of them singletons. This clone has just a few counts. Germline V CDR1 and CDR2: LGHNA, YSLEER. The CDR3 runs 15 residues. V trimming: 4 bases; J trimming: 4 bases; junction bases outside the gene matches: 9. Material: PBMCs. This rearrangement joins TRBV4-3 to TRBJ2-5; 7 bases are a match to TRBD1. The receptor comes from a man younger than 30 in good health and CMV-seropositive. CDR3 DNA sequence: TGCGCCAGCAGCCCTGGAACAGGGGAAGGAGAGACCCAGTACTTC. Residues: CASSPGTGEGETQYF.